This T cell receptor (beta chain) was captured by sequencing in a study of Graves' ophthalmopathy and Graves' hyperthyroidism. RNA transcripts yielded amplified TCR beta CDR3 regions. Second-round multiplex PCR followed a first-round RT-PCR using HTBI primers. TCRdb re-derived calls from the multiplex PCR reads in MiXCR, one entry per CDR3 protein. The sample has hundreds of thousands of distinct CDR3 sequences, about 20% seen once. The CDR3 spans 17 residues. Germline CDR1 is SGHAT and CDR2 is FQNNGV. The V and J ends lost 5 bases and 0 bases respectively, with 17 bases between them. This chain uses TRBV11-2 with TRBJ1-3; the D is unclear. The specimen sequenced was peripheral blood. This receptor was taken from a woman aged 18-29 years with stable Graves' hyperthyroidism. Some clones in this sample may be carry-over from other donors' samples. Here the CDR3 DNA reads TGTGCCAGCAGCCCCGTTGGCTGGGGAAACTCTGGAAACACCATATATTTT. The encoded protein is CASSPVGWGNSGNTIYF.